The present entry profiles one T cell receptor beta chain with its context. This entry comes from a study of patients and donors after allogeneic stem cell transplantation. TCRdb re-called the RT-PCR reads through MiXCR, storing one row per CDR3 protein. Of around 160,000 distinct CDR3 sequences in the sample, roughly 31% were seen once. Trimming stripped 0 bases from V and 2 bases from J, with 10 bases between. The CDR3 spans 15 residues. Looked up from germline, CDR1 is KGHSH and CDR2 is LQKENI. Sequences were obtained from blood, either unsorted or a sorted T cell fraction (not recorded which). This TCR was sampled from a human donor who was either an allogeneic HSCT recipient or a stem cell or donor lymphocyte infusion donor (not recorded which). It is not recorded whose cells these are; they may come from a transplant donor. The chain carries TRBV18 and TRBJ2-5; D ambiguous. Here the CDR3 DNA reads TGTGCCAGCTCACCACCGAGGACGAAACAAGAGACCCAGTACTTC. Amino acids: CASSPPRTKQETQYF.